This T cell receptor (beta chain) was captured by sequencing in a study of T-cell reconstitution after alpha-beta-depleted transplantation in children. CDR3 length: 15 amino acids. Germline CDR1 reads SGHTA; CDR2 reads FQGNSA. V shed 5 bases and J shed 5 bases, with 18 bases lying between them. Preparation of the TCRbeta library used unique molecular identifiers. TCRdb passed the PCR reads through MiXCR, listing each CDR3 protein once. The sample lists roughly 500,000 distinct CDR3 sequences, around 13% seen once, with 4.5% to 6% in the top ten. The sample holds a few counts of this clonotype. The sequencing here drew on PBMCs from the stem cell graft donor, taken from the stem cell graft. The chain recombines TRBV7-2 with TRBJ2-5, with D tentatively TRBD2 (6 bases). The clonotype originates from a human donor who donated a stem cell graft to a child with combined immunodeficiency. Here the CDR3 DNA reads TGTGCCAGCAGCCCGGCTAGCGCAACCAAGGAGACCCAGTACTTC. It yields the protein CASSPASATKETQYF.